Below are 19 T cell receptor beta chains sequenced from a single sample in a study of STAT5B mutations in CD4+ large granular lymphocyte leukemia. Sequenced by immunoSEQ multiplex PCR; TCRdb stores in-frame clones only, minus some. The profile shows 30,000 to 40,000 clones, over 75% of them singletons. Sequencing was performed on CD4+ T cells from blood buffy coats. All receptors come from a human donor in good health.

This clone was counted once. The chain uses TRBV5-5 and TRBJ2-1; TRBD1 is a possible D gene (6 bases). Trimming shortened V by 0 bases and J by 1 base, and 8 bases separated the two germline ends. This CDR3 comprises 15 residues. CDR1 SGHKS and CDR2 YYEKEE come from the germline V gene (reference sequence). The CDR3 bases are TGTGCCAGCAGCTTGGACAGGGAATCCTACAATGAGCAGTTCTTC. It is translated as CASSLDRESYNEQFF.

This chain links TRBV6-1 with TRBJ1-2, with a weak D call TRBD1 (6 bases). The germline V gene has CDR1 MNHNS and CDR2 SASEGT. V was trimmed by 5 bases and J by 8 bases, leaving 9 bases between them. There are 11 residues in the CDR3. Here the CDR3 DNA reads TGTGCCAGCAGTTTTGGACAGGGCTACACCTTC. It is translated as CASSFGQGYTF.

This clone was found once. The chain couples TRBV5-6 to TRBJ1-4, with D unclear. Per germline, CDR1 SGHDT and CDR2 YYEEEE. The CDR3 covers 15 residues. Trimming took 0 bases from V and 4 from J, leaving 10 bases between them. DNA for the CDR3: TGTGCCAGCAGCTTGGCTGGGCCTCGTAATGAAAAACTGTTTTTT. This translates into CASSLAGPRNEKLFF. Full variable domain (missing parts from reference TRBV5-6 and TRBJ1-4): DAGVTQSPTHLIKTRGQQVTLRCSPKSGHDTVSWYQQALGQGPQFIFQYYEEEERQRGNFPDRFSGHQFPNYSSELNVNALLLGDSALYLCASSLAGPRNEKLFFGSGTQLSVL.

The chain has TRBV27 and TRBJ1-2; a possible D gene is TRBD1 (5 bases). The CDR3 contains 15 residues. V lost 5 bases and J 2 bases, leaving 15 bases between the germline ends. The germline gives CDR1 MNHEY, CDR2 SMNVEV (reference sequence). The CDR3 sequence is CASSPAGTLNYGYTF. CDR3 coding DNA: TGTGCCAGCAGTCCTGCCGGGACCCTCAACTATGGCTACACCTTC.

V gene TRBV5-1 combines with J gene TRBJ2-3; the match to TRBD2 covers 11 bases. The V gene end was trimmed by 4 bases and the J gene end by 2 bases; junction bases not matched to a gene: 3. The CDR3 has 15 amino acids. Germline-derived CDR1 and CDR2 are SGHRS and YFSETQ. In DNA, the CDR3 is TGCGCCAGCAGCACGGGACTAGCGGACACAGATACGCAGTATTTT. Encoded protein: CASSTGLADTDTQYF.

Only one count was recorded for this clone. The chain carries TRBV12-5 and TRBJ2-4; 8 nucleotides agree with TRBD1. The CDR3 length is 18 residues. V trimming: 0 bases; J trimming: 6 bases; junction bases outside the gene matches: 13. Germline CDR1 LGHNT, CDR2 FRNRAP. CDR3 nucleotide sequence: TGTGCTAGTGGTTTGGTACAAGGGGGCAGGGGGCGCGGAAACATTCAGTACTTC. Its translation is CASGLVQGGRGRGNIQYF.

The chain joins TRBV29-1 to TRBJ1-2, with 9 bases that match TRBD1. V lost 3 bases to trimming and J lost 0 bases; unmatched junction nucleotides: 5. Per germline, CDR1 SQVTM and CDR2 ANQGSEA. The CDR3 is made up of 15 amino acids. CDR3 in amino acids: CSVDRQGVTNYGYTF. Here the CDR3 DNA reads TGCAGCGTTGACCGACAGGGGGTAACTAACTATGGCTACACCTTC. Filled out from reference TRBV29-1 and TRBJ1-2, the complete variable domain reads SAVISQKPSRDICQRGTSLTIQCQVDSQVTMMFWYRQQPGQSLTLIATANQGSEATYESGFVIDKFPISRPNLTFSTLTVSNMSPEDSSIYLCSVDRQGVTNYGYTFGSGTRLTVV.

The rearrangement joins TRBV28 to TRBJ2-5; 7 bases align to TRBD2. CDR1 and CDR2 (germline): MDHEN, SYDVKM. J lost 9 bases, V lost 11 bases, and 12 bases had no gene match. This CDR3 comprises 12 residues. CDR3 sequence: CAASTSSKAQYF. The DNA for the CDR3 is TGTGCCGCCTCGACTAGCTCCAAGGCCCAGTACTTC.

This rearrangement joins TRBV28 to TRBJ1-3, with a weak D call TRBD1 (5 bases). The V gene's germline CDR1 is MDHEN and CDR2 SYDVKM. The CDR3 extends over 15 amino acids. V was cut by 7 bases and J by 4 bases, with 17 bases left in between. The CDR3: CASMGVPLGGNTIYF. The CDR3 region has the DNA TGTGCCAGCATGGGGGTGCCCTTGGGGGGAAACACCATATATTTT.

The chain recombines TRBV29-1 with TRBJ1-1; possible D gene TRBD1, 5 bases. This CDR3 region has 14 residues. V dropped 7 bases and J dropped 5 bases, with 20 bases sitting between them. The germline CDR1 and CDR2 sequences are SQVTM and ANQGSEA. CDR3 region: CSAAPGTSRTEAFF. CDR3 in DNA: TGCAGCGCCGCCCCTGGGACCTCAAGGACTGAAGCTTTCTTT.

This clone was recorded only once. CDR3 amino acids: CASLDHNSYNEQFF. The CDR3 DNA sequence: TGTGCCAGTCTTGATCATAACTCCTACAATGAGCAGTTCTTC. The chain has TRBV19 and TRBJ2-1; no clear D gene. This CDR3 has 14 amino acids. Germline CDR1 reads LNHDA; CDR2 reads SQIVND (reference sequence). V dropped 8 bases and J dropped 0 bases, with 11 bases sitting between them.

The rearrangement links TRBV28 to TRBJ2-4; D unresolved. CDR1 and CDR2 (germline): MDHEN, SYDVKM. Trimming stripped 5 bases from V and 0 bases from J, with 14 bases between. The CDR3 is 16 residues long. The CDR3 is CASSPGLPLAKNIQYF. The CDR3 nucleotides read TGTGCCAGCAGTCCAGGCCTTCCCTTAGCCAAAAACATTCAGTACTTC.

The J gene is TRBJ1-1, the V gene TRBV2, with D maybe TRBD1 (6 bases). V was clipped by 6 bases and J by 10 bases, with 12 bases between them. The CDR3 sequence is 11 residues long. CDR1 is SNHLY, CDR2 FYNNEI, per germline. CDR3 sequence reads: CASSPGQRAFF. The CDR3 DNA follows: TGTGCCAGCAGCCCTGGACAGCGAGCTTTCTTT.

This chain joins TRBV11-2 and TRBJ2-2; 15 bases line up with TRBD2. This CDR3 comprises 17 residues. In germline, CDR1 is SGHAT, CDR2 FQNNGV. The V and J ends lost 7 bases and 4 bases, in that order; junction bases with no gene match: 7. Here the CDR3 reads CASIGTSGRSATGELFF. The CDR3 DNA sequence: TGTGCCAGCATCGGGACTAGCGGGAGGTCGGCCACCGGGGAGCTGTTTTTT. The variable domain in full, with the rest retrieved from reference TRBV11-2 and TRBJ2-2, is EAGVAQSPRYKIIEKRQSVAFWCNPISGHATLYWYQQILGQGPKLLIQFQNNGVVDDSQLPKDRFSAERLKGVDSTLKIQPAKLEDSAVYLCASIGTSGRSATGELFFGEGSRLTVL.

This chain uses TRBV20-1 with TRBJ2-7, with 12 bases matching TRBD2. Germline V gives CDR1 DFQATT, CDR2 SNEGSKA (reference sequence). This CDR3 spans 11 amino acids. CDR3 bases: TGCAGCCTAGCGGGAGGGCTCGAGCAGTACTTC. Protein: CSLAGGLEQYF.

V is TRBV7-9 and J is TRBJ1-1; D call uncertain. The germline V gene encodes CDR1 SEHNR and CDR2 FQNEAQ (reference sequence). This CDR3 contains 12 residues. V lost 3 bases and J lost 4, with 6 bases in between. CDR3: CASSLYTTEAFF. In DNA form, the CDR3 reads TGTGCCAGCAGCTTGTACACCACTGAAGCTTTCTTT.

The chain joins TRBV5-1 to TRBJ2-5; no clear D. Deletions cut 4 bases from V and 1 base from J, with 2 bases between. The CDR3 runs to 11 residues. Germline V gene data show CDR1 as SGHRS and CDR2 as YFSETQ. CDR3 sequence (DNA): TGCGCCAGCAGCGCCCAAGAGACCCAGTACTTC. It specifies CASSAQETQYF.

CDR3: CASCLSGRGNYGYTF. Written as DNA, the CDR3 is TGTGCCAGTTGCCTCTCGGGCAGGGGGAACTATGGCTACACCTTC. V is TRBV19 and J is TRBJ1-2; 7 positions agree with TRBD1. With V trimmed by 8 bases and J by 2 bases, 11 bases remained unmatched. This CDR3 contains 15 residues. The germline gives CDR1 LNHDA, CDR2 SQIVND (reference sequence).

The rearrangement uses TRBV28 and TRBJ2-6, with a weak D call TRBD2 (5 bases). CDR1 and CDR2 (germline): MDHEN, SYDVKM. The CDR3 contains 15 residues. V was trimmed by 7 bases and J by 1 base, leaving 11 bases between them. CDR3 sequence (DNA): TGTGCCAGCACCTTCGAGGGTTCTGGGGCCAACGTCCTGACTTTC. Amino acids: CASTFEGSGANVLTF.